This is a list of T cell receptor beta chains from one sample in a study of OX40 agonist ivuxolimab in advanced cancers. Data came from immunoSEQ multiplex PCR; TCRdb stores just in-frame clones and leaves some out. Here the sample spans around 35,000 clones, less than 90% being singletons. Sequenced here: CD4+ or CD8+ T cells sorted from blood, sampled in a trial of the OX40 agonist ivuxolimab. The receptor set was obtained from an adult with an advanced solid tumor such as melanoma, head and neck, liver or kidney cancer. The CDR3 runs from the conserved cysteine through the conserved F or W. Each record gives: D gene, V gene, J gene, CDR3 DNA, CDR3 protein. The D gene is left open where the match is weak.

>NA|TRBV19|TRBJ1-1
TGTGCCAGTAGTAGTGAAGGGGTCACTGAAGCTTTCTTT
CASSSEGVTEAFF
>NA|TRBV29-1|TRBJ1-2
TGCAGCGTTGAAGAGGGGCTCAGGTATGGCTACACCTTC
CSVEEGLRYGYTF
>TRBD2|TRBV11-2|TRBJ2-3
TGTGCCAGCAGCACAGGGACTAGCTACGGCACAGATACGCAGTATTTT
CASSTGTSYGTDTQYF
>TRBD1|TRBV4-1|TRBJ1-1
TGCGCCAGCAGTGTTTACAGGGGGACTGAAGCTTTCTTT
CASSVYRGTEAFF
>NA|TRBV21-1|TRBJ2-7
TGTGCCAGCAGCAAAGCGCAGGGGGACAGGGACTACGAGCAGTACTTC
CASSKAQGDRDYEQYF
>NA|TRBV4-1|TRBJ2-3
TGCGCCAGCAGCCAAGGGAGCGCAGATACGCAGTATTTT
CASSQGSADTQYF
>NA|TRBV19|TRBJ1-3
TGTGCCAGTTCTATTATTTCTGGAAACACCATATATTTT
CASSIISGNTIYF
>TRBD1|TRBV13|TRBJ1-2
TGTGCCAGCAGCGAGATGACAGGGGGCGATTTCGGGAGCTATGGCTACACCTTC
CASSEMTGGDFGSYGYTF
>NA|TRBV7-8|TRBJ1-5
TGTGCCAGCAGCTTAGGTGTTTCTGGAAGCCAGCCCCAGCATTTT
CASSLGVSGSQPQHF
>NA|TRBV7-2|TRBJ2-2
TGTGCCAGCAGCTTACCGGGTTCCCTCACCGGGGAGCTGTTTTTT
CASSLPGSLTGELFF
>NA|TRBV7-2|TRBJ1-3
TGTGCCAGCAGCGACTTTGGAAACACCATATATTTT
CASSDFGNTIYF
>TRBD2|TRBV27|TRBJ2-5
TGTGCCAGCAGTTTGGGGACCGGGGGGGTCCTGGAGACCCAGTACTTC
CASSLGTGGVLETQYF
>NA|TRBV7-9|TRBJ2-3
TGTGCCAGCAGCCCAGTCACAACCGTCGGCACAGATACGCAGTATTTT
CASSPVTTVGTDTQYF
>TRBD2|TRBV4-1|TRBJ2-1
TGCGCCAGCAGCCAAGGGACTAGCGGGATGTACAATGAGCAGTTCTTC
CASSQGTSGMYNEQFF
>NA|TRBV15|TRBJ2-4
TGTGCCACCAGCATTGGCGGGGTTGTAAAAAACATTCAGTACTTC
CATSIGGVVKNIQYF
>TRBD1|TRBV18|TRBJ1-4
TGTGCCAGCTCACCATTTACAGGGGATGAAAAACTGTTTTTT
CASSPFTGDEKLFF
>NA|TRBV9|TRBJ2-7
TGTGCCAGCAGCGTCGCCGGGACCCGGGGAGGCTTC
CASSVAGTRGGF